This T cell receptor (beta chain) was sequenced during a study of follicular helper T cells after annual influenza vaccination (dated by TCRdb to about 2017). Background for the entire study: After each seasonal influenza vaccination, blood samples were collected on days 0, 7 and 28. To look at recall of cTfh clones, some subjects were tracked through successive annual vaccinations covering the 2013-2014, 2014-2015 and 2015-2016 seasons. The 2013-2014 samples were cryopreserved, while the 2015 samples were processed right after collection. One week after vaccination, a second recruited cohort of more than nine subjects (Table S1) displayed a similar ICOS+CD38+ cTfh response. Multi-year samples were obtained from 6 or 7 subjects, with two vaccination seasons covered for four subjects and three seasons covered for two subjects.

Of note for this clone: Its antigen target is currently unknown. No clone much larger than this one lies a single base away; base qualities are absent.

Libraries were prepared through the immunoSEQ multiplex PCR assay. Adaptive Biotechnologies carried out TCRB amplification, library preparation, sequencing and preliminary bioinformatics at Survey level resolution. For TCRB sequencing, genomic DNA from sorted cTfh populations was amplified by multiplex PCR. In the source study's methods: In R, clonality was calculated as 1 minus the normalized Shannon entropy, and the Gini index was computed using the R package ineq. Overlap score was defined as the summed counts of shared sequences divided by the total counts of all sequences in both compared samples. The significance of shared clonotypes was tested with Fisher's exact test, assuming a theoretical repertoire of 10^7 TCRB sequences. TCRdb obtained this table from immuneACCESS and retained in-frame rearrangements with V and J assigned. These tables miss some clones; where compared with another copy, unresolved V genes account for less than half of the shortfall, and the remainder is unexplained. The D gene and trimming were derived from the DNA, and the V and J assignments and clone size from that table. Across this sample there are approximately 9,300 clones, with roughly 89% seen only once. Of the sample, 0.45% to 0.5% falls within the top ten clones.

The label giving this sample's time point can be read as: 2015-2016 season, pre-vaccination. TCRB sequencing was used to follow sorted CD4 subsets from the blood of adults before and after they were given the seasonal inactivated influenza vaccine (Fluvarix). To be eligible, subjects had to live in the community and must not have received influenza vaccine in the previous 6 months. Reasons for exclusion included contraindications to influenza vaccine, substance abuse, HIV/AIDS, active malignancy, immunomodulatory medication, and active illness such as respiratory infection. Between about 35 and 110 mL of blood was sampled per time point. Circulating Tfh were defined as non-naive CD4+CXCR5+PD-1+ cells and sorted into ICOS+CD38+ and ICOS-CD38- fractions. Either Ficoll-Paque PLUS or SepMate separation was used to isolate PBMC. Before DNA was extracted, the cell subsets were sorted from PBMC using a BD FACS Aria.

Study-wide findings and limitations: Day 7 ICOS+CD38+ clones were most often found later in ICOS-CD38- cTfh, suggesting that subset may serve as a memory reservoir. ICOS+CD38+ cTfh clonality correlated with the frequency of that population, and its change correlated with the change in circulating plasmablast frequency. Successive annual vaccinations recalled a recurring oligoclonal ICOS+CD38+ cTfh response that included tetramer and AIM influenza-specific clonotypes. Because only roughly 10-20% of the analyzed cells gave productive TCRB sequences, there was no way to sample rare clonotypes.

This TCR was sampled from an adult who received the influenza vaccine. This material consisted of CXCR5+ CD38- circulating T follicular helper cells from blood, taken on the day of influenza vaccination. The meaning of the sample's cell subset or site label: circulating Tfh, non-naive CD4+CXCR5+PD-1+ (ICOS+CD38+ or ICOS-CD38-).

The CDR3 protein is CAISESAGRNTEAFF. The nucleotide sequence is TGTGCCATCAGTGAGTCGGCAGGGAGGAACACTGAAGCTTTCTTT. The chain is encoded by TRBV10-3 joined to TRBJ1-1; a weak D assignment points to TRBD1 (5 bases agree). From the cysteine through the phenylalanine, the CDR3 covers 15 amino acids. Of the read, only the CDR3 DNA is kept; its 45 bases are in frame from base 1. The trim is 0 bases for V and 1 base for J, with a gap of 9 bases between the germline ends. Based on the germline V gene, the CDR1 and CDR2 sequences are ENHRY and SYGVKD.